These T cell receptor beta chains were read from a single sample in a study of Graves' ophthalmopathy and Graves' hyperthyroidism. In TCRdb, the multiplex PCR reads were re-called with MiXCR into one record per CDR3 protein. Of roughly 230,000 distinct CDR3 sequences listed, around a fifth are singletons. The specimen sequenced was peripheral blood. These receptors all come from a woman aged 45-65 years with Graves' ophthalmopathy. The CDR3 runs from the conserved cysteine through the conserved F or W.

v_call	j_call	cdr3_length	cdr3_aa
TRBV6-1	TRBJ2-5	14	CASSSDRADETQYF
TRBV2	TRBJ2-7	14	CASRIGSSRAEQYF
TRBV15	TRBJ1-5	12	CATKKGEQPQHF
TRBV20-1	TRBJ1-5	14	CSARVGLGNQPQHF
TRBV6-2/TRBV6-3	TRBJ2-7	13	CASSYSAPYEQYF
TRBV5-1	TRBJ2-5	16	CASSRRRETTRETQYF
TRBV9	TRBJ2-7	16	CASSVEAGESPYEQYF
TRBV19	TRBJ2-2	18	CASKPGTGAGGGTGELFF
TRBV28	TRBJ1-5	16	CASSLAGPRGNQPQHF
TRBV24-1	TRBJ2-7	15	CATSDPGTGPYEQYF
TRBV29-1	TRBJ1-1	10	CSVANEEAFF
TRBV7-6	TRBJ1-1	14	CASSFAGAGTEAFF
TRBV20-1	TRBJ2-5	14	CSASTSGNQETQYF
TRBV24-1	TRBJ1-2	17	CATSPTRHSVMGYGYTF
TRBV6-1	TRBJ2-7	14	CASRLDRDTSEQYF
TRBV6-5	TRBJ1-1	16	CASTPDRSFGLTEAFF
TRBV28	TRBJ2-2	17	CASRTLGQGRYTGELFF
TRBV9	TRBJ1-3	15	CASSVVGDAGNTIYF
TRBV20-1	TRBJ2-5	10	CSARPPAQYF
TRBV12-3/TRBV12-4	TRBJ1-1	14	CASSTLTANTEAFF
TRBV19	TRBJ1-2	16	CASSNYRTGGNYGYTF
TRBV6-5	TRBJ1-6	14	CASSYWGDNSPLHF
TRBV12-3/TRBV12-4	TRBJ1-2	14	CASSLHGANYGYTF
TRBV29-1	TRBJ1-2	14	CSASSGTGNYGYTF
TRBV6-2/TRBV6-3	TRBJ2-7	16	CASSYSFEGAVYEQYF
TRBV30	TRBJ1-1	11	CAWSGQTEAFF
TRBV13	TRBJ2-5	15	CASSASRTGVETQYF
TRBV9	TRBJ1-2	13	CASSVVTGNRYTF
TRBV11-2	TRBJ1-3	14	CASSRDRTGNTIYF
TRBV15	TRBJ2-7	15	CATSRERGLWSEQYF
TRBV6-1	TRBJ2-2	13	CATPGLDGGELFF
TRBV19	TRBJ1-1	15	CASSKGGRRNTEAFF
TRBV28	TRBJ2-7	14	CASRRQGISYEQYF
TRBV6-1	TRBJ2-5	13	CASSGQGLKTQYF
TRBV20-1	TRBJ2-2	14	CSASRGLNTGELFF
TRBV5-1	TRBJ2-5	16	CASSRTQLAGEETQYF
TRBV20-1	TRBJ2-7	14	CSAPPGTVGPEQYF
TRBV7-3	TRBJ2-2	13	CASSFGPAGELFF
TRBV19	TRBJ1-1	14	CASSNPHRNTEAFF
TRBV6-5	TRBJ1-5	12	CASRRGDQPQHF
TRBV9	TRBJ2-2	14	CASSVSQGAGELFF
TRBV19	TRBJ2-7	15	CASSTQGRGLYEQYF
TRBV27	TRBJ2-5	11	CASSQGETQYF
TRBV5-1	TRBJ1-3	17	CASTLYPQVGSGNTIYF
TRBV25-1	TRBJ1-1	17	CASSESRSGQMNTEAFF
TRBV4-1	TRBJ2-1	14	CASSPFPRRNEQFF
TRBV30	TRBJ2-7	13	CAGSGTGTYEQYF
TRBV5-6	TRBJ2-7	15	CASSPTPAGPYEQYF
TRBV10-1	TRBJ2-7	15	CASSTIAGPSYEQYF
TRBV27	TRBJ1-1	12	CASSSRGAGDFF
TRBV20-1	TRBJ2-5	14	CSAGLRGLQETQYF